This TCR beta chain was captured in a study of early T cells in non-severe SARS-CoV-2 infection. Whole-study context: The chains were unpaired, and the sequenced material was bulk RNA from unsorted whole blood.

Unique molecular identifiers were attached to individual cDNA molecules. One entry per CDR3 protein, called by TCRdb with MiXCR from the 5' RACE reads. The data show more than 75,000 distinct CDR3 sequences, 12% to 15% seen once. The V gene's germline CDR1 is LGHNA and CDR2 YNFKEQ. This CDR3 comprises 16 residues. The V end lost 1 base, the J end lost 0 bases, and 12 bases lay between the germline ends. Sequenced: whole blood. The chain has TRBV4-2 and TRBJ1-2; D remains unclear. The sequence was collected from an adult who was a healthcare worker with PCR-confirmed SARS-CoV-2 infection or an uninfected control (not recorded which). The DNA of the CDR3 is TGTGCCAGCAGCCAAGTTATAGGGCCTTCTAACTATGGCTACACCTTC. It specifies CASSQVIGPSNYGYTF.